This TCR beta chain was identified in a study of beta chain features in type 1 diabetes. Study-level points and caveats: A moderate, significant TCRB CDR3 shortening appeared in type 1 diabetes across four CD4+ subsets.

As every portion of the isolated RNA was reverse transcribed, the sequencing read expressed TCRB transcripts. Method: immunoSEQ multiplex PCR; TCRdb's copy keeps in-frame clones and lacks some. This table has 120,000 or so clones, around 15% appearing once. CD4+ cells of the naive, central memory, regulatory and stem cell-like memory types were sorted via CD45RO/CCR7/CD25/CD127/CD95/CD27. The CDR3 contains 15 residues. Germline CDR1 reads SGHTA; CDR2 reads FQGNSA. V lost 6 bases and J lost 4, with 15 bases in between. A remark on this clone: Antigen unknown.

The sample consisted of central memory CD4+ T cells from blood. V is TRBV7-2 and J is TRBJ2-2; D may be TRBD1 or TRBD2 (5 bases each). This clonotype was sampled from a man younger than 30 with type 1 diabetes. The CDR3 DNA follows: TGTGCCAGCAGTGACCGGGACGGCTTCACCGGGGAGCTGTTTTTT. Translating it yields CASSDRDGFTGELFF.